This T cell receptor (beta chain) was captured by sequencing in a study of cytomegalovirus exposure and HLA in healthy donors. In the study overall: As released early, the data held roughly 85 million unique TCRs from HLA-typed donors. Points from the study as a whole: Only CMV serostatus was available as immune exposure information. The authors reported that TCR beta sequences could predict HLA-A and HLA-B alleles. These predictions were accurate for most subjects in the first cohort. Per a later analysis, HLA-associated TCR beta chains showed more clonal expansion than other, equally common TCR beta chains.

Primers: 60 Vbeta forward and 13 Jbeta reverse. Profiled with immunoSEQ multiplex PCR; TCRdb holds only in-frame clones, not every one. The table has around 180,000 clones, roughly 78% seen once. As concerns this clone: Its antigen is unidentified.

This CDR3 is built from 13 residues. The germline V and J ends were trimmed by 6 bases and 4 bases, with 10 bases remaining between them. The germline gives CDR1 MNHNY, CDR2 SVGAGI (reference sequence). Sample: PBMCs. The chain uses TRBV6-6 and TRBJ1-5, with unresolved D. The TCR originated in a woman aged 45-65 years in good health and CMV-seropositive. This chain's CDR3 is CASSRRGNQPQHF. In DNA, the CDR3 is TGTGCCAGCAGCCGCCGAGGTAATCAGCCCCAGCATTTT.